Following are 12 T cell receptor beta chains from one sample sequenced in a study of cytomegalovirus exposure and HLA in healthy donors. Libraries were prepared by immunoSEQ multiplex PCR; TCRdb keeps only in-frame clonotypes and omits some of them. The sample contains about 110,000 clones, around 95% of which appear only once. The source material was PBMCs. The receptors come from a young woman in good health and CMV-seronegative.

The chain couples TRBV7-9 to TRBJ1-5; 7 nucleotides agree with TRBD1. The CDR3 is 15 amino acids. Trimming cost V 5 bases and J 3 bases; bases outside gene matches: 7. From germline, CDR1 is SEHNR and CDR2 FQNEAQ (reference sequence). The CDR3 loop is CASSAGDSFNQPQHF. CDR3 nucleotides: TGTGCCAGCAGCGCAGGGGACAGCTTCAATCAGCCCCAGCATTTT.

V and J are TRBV7-2 and TRBJ2-1; TRBD1 agrees at 11 bases. CDR1 is SGHTA and CDR2 is FQGNSA in the germline V gene. The CDR3 runs 15 residues. V shed 3 bases and J 9 bases; nucleotides not matched to a gene: 7. CDR3 DNA: TGTGCCAGCAGCTTGTGGACAGGGGGCGGGGGTGAGCAGTTCTTC. Its translation is CASSLWTGGGGEQFF.

The chain uses TRBV2 and TRBJ2-1; 7 bases map to TRBD1. This CDR3 comprises 15 residues. From germline, CDR1 is SNHLY and CDR2 FYNNEI. The V and J ends lost 6 bases and 2 bases, in that order; junction bases with no gene match: 7. CDR3 DNA sequence: TGTGCCAGCAGCCAACAGGGGCCCGCCTACAATGAGCAGTTCTTC. Translated, it gives CASSQQGPAYNEQFF.

This chain links TRBV10-1 with TRBJ1-1; D perhaps matches TRBD1 (5 bases). Germline V lookup: CDR1 WNHNN, CDR2 SYGVQD (reference sequence). V lost 2 bases and J lost 10, with 23 bases in between. The CDR3 length is 16 residues. CDR3 sequence (DNA): TGCGCCAGCAGTGAGCCTTTCCGGGACTCCGAAGGTGTAGCTTTCTTT. Its protein is CASSEPFRDSEGVAFF.

The chain links TRBV7-9 to TRBJ1-1; no clear D gene. Looked up from germline, CDR1 is SEHNR and CDR2 is FQNEAQ (reference sequence). The CDR3 covers 12 residues. Trimming removed 3 bases at V and 3 bases at J, with 5 bases between. CDR3 nucleotide sequence: TGTGCCAGCAGCTTGAGTCACACTGAAGCTTTCTTT. This translates into CASSLSHTEAFF.

The chain uses TRBV6-1 and TRBJ2-1; TRBD1 might be the D (6 bases). CDR3 length equals 14 residues. V lost 6 bases and J lost 0, with 9 bases in between. Germline loops: CDR1 MNHNS, CDR2 SASEGT. The CDR3 loop reads CASRDRNSYNEQFF. The CDR3 DNA reads TGTGCCAGCAGGGACAGAAACTCCTACAATGAGCAGTTCTTC.

V usage is TRBV7-2 and J usage is TRBJ2-3; 9 nucleotides agree with TRBD1. Germline CDR1 is SGHTA and CDR2 is FQGNSA. CDR3 length equals 15 residues. V was pared by 3 bases and J by 3 bases, with 4 bases of the junction left unmatched. In DNA, the CDR3 is TGTGCCAGCAGCTTGATGGGACAGGGAACAGATACGCAGTATTTT. Its translation is CASSLMGQGTDTQYF. The full variable domain, completed using reference TRBV7-2 and TRBJ2-3, is GAGVSQSPSNKVTEKGKDVELRCDPISGHTALYWYRQSLGQGLEFLIYFQGNSAPDKSGLPSDRFSAERTGGSVSTLTIQRTQQEDSAVYLCASSLMGQGTDTQYFGPGTRLTVL.

The V gene is TRBV19, the J gene TRBJ1-5; D is possibly TRBD1 (5 bases). The CDR3 is 14 amino acids. CDR1 LNHDA and CDR2 SQIVND come from the germline V gene (reference sequence). V was cut by 6 bases and J by 4 bases, with 13 bases left in between. Here the CDR3 DNA reads TGTGCCAGTAGGCGGGCCGGGGGTAATCAGCCCCAGCATTTT. Translated, it gives CASRRAGGNQPQHF. Supplemented by reference TRBV19 and TRBJ1-5, the full variable domain reads DGGITQSPKYLFRKEGQNVTLSCEQNLNHDAMYWYRQDPGQGLRLIYYSQIVNDFQKGDIAEGYSVSREKKESFPLTVTSAQKNPTAFYLCASRRAGGNQPQHFGDGTRLSIL.

The chain links TRBV7-8 to TRBJ1-1; 7 bases fit TRBD1. Germline assignment: CDR1 SGHVS and CDR2 FQNEAQ. V trimming: 0 bases; J trimming: 4 bases; junction bases outside the gene matches: 8. The CDR3 runs to 16 residues. This chain's CDR3 is CASSLAPTGEGTEAFF. As DNA, the CDR3 is TGTGCCAGCAGCTTAGCCCCAACAGGGGAAGGCACTGAAGCTTTCTTT.

The chain recombines TRBV6-1 with TRBJ1-5; 7 positions match TRBD1. CDR1 MNHNS and CDR2 SASEGT come from the germline V gene. CDR3 length: 17 amino acids. V lost 3 bases, J lost 7 bases, and 15 bases stayed unmatched. CDR3 region: CASSELWGKTGVQPQHF. For the CDR3, the DNA is TGTGCCAGCAGTGAGTTGTGGGGCAAAACAGGGGTCCAGCCCCAGCATTTT.

This CDR3 is CATSRGSGGTEAFF. The CDR3 nucleotides read TGTGCCACCAGCAGAGGTTCGGGGGGCACTGAAGCTTTCTTT. The V gene is TRBV15, the J gene TRBJ1-1; D is perhaps TRBD1 (5 bases). The germline CDR1 and CDR2 sequences are LNHNV and YYDKDF (reference sequence). Trimming removed 1 base from V and 4 bases from J, with 10 bases in between. The CDR3 length is 14 residues. Filled out from reference TRBV15 and TRBJ1-1, the complete variable domain reads DAMVIQNPRYQVTQFGKPVTLSCSQTLNHNVMYWYQQKSSQAPKLLFHYYDKDFNNEADTPDNFQSRRPNTSFCFLDIRSPGLGDTAMYLCATSRGSGGTEAFFGQGTRLTVV.

The chain recombines TRBV9 with TRBJ2-7; TRBD2 agrees at 10 bases. Per germline, CDR1 SGDLS and CDR2 YYNGEE. Trimming took 0 bases from V and 6 from J; bases not matched to a gene: 9. The CDR3 runs to 16 residues. The CDR3 DNA sequence: TGTGCCAGCAGCGTAGGAGCGGGGGGGATGGTTAGCGAGCAGTACTTC. It specifies CASSVGAGGMVSEQYF.